This TCR beta chain was retrieved from a study of neurological immune-mediated disorders. This clonotype was seen at least ten times. Its specificity is not known. Indicated time point: longitudinal time-point 2. CDR3 length equals 12 residues. CDR1 and CDR2 from the germline V gene are DFQATT and SNEGSKA (reference sequence). The germline V and J ends were trimmed by 8 bases and 4 bases, with 12 bases remaining between them. Study-wide results and limits: The most TCR clonal expansion was seen in HTLV-1-associated myelopathy, and the least was seen in multiple sclerosis, which fell below healthy controls.

TCRdb reprocessed the 5' RACE reads with MiXCR, giving one entry per CDR3 protein. The sample lists about 80,000 distinct CDR3 sequences, more than 5% occurring once. This sequence was found in an older woman with multiple sclerosis. Sequencing was carried out using PBMCs. The gene calls are TRBV20-1 and TRBJ2-4; the D is unclear. The DNA for the CDR3 is TGCAGTTTCTCCGGGCCAAAAAACATTCAGTACTTC. This translates into CSFSGPKNIQYF.